The next 6 T cell receptor beta chains were all read from a single sample in a study of shared clonotypes between healthy human individuals. Assay used: immunoSEQ multiplex PCR; TCRdb lists only in-frame clones, some missing. Among around 2.1 million clones listed, 93% were seen once. Naive CD8 cells were CD45RO-negative, positively selected for CCR7, excluding terminally differentiated effector memory CD45RA+ cells. Material: naive CD8+ T cells from PBMCs. The source is a man aged 18 to 30 in good health. Some clones in this sample may be carry-over from other donors' samples.

This chain uses TRBV23-1 with TRBJ1-1, with D unclear. TRBV23-1 qualifies as an ORF whose function is uncertain. Trimming removed 1 base at V and 4 bases at J, with 13 bases between. There are 15 residues in the CDR3. CDR3 coding DNA: TGCGCCAGCAGTCAATTTGGTAGGGAGGTCACTGAAGCTTTCTTT. Translation: CASSQFGREVTEAFF.

The V gene is TRBV30, the J gene TRBJ2-2; D is uncertain. CDR1 is GTSNPN and CDR2 is SVGIG in the germline V gene (reference sequence). V shed 0 bases and J shed 9 bases, with 8 bases lying between them. CDR3 size: 12 residues. The CDR3 DNA follows: TGTGCCTGGAGTGTAAACGCCAGGGAGCTGTTTTTT. Its protein product is CAWSVNARELFF. Using reference TRBV30 and TRBJ2-2 for the parts outside the CDR3, the full variable domain is SQTIHQWPATLVQPVGSPLSLECTVEGTSNPNLYWYRQAAGRGLQLLFYSVGIGQISSEVPQNLSASRPQDRQFILSSKKLLLSDSGFYLCAWSVNARELFFGEGSRLTVL.

The chain recombines TRBV29-1 with TRBJ1-2; a possible D gene is TRBD1 (5 bases). The CDR3 length is 13 residues. CDR1 and CDR2 from the germline V gene are SQVTM and ANQGSEA. V gave up 6 bases and J gave up 7 bases, with 18 bases separating them. In DNA form, the CDR3 reads TGCAGCGTACGGGACTCAGGGCCGGTTGGCTACACCTTC. This gives the protein CSVRDSGPVGYTF.

The chain recombines TRBV7-9 with TRBJ2-1; possibly TRBD1 for D (6 bases). This CDR3 has 13 amino acids. Germline V gene sequence: CDR1 SEHNR, CDR2 FQNEAQ (reference sequence). Trimming took off 1 base at V and 8 bases at J, with 9 bases between the two ends. CDR3 DNA: TGTGCCAGCAGCTTAGAAAACAGGGATGAGCAGTTCTTC. This sequence encodes CASSLENRDEQFF.

The chain has TRBV7-3 and TRBJ1-5; TRBD1 aligns across 7 bases. V shed 7 bases and J 1 base; nucleotides not matched to a gene: 16. This CDR3 comprises 18 residues. The germline gives CDR1 SGHTA, CDR2 FQGTGA. This chain's CDR3 is CASTPLAYRGRSNQPQHF. The CDR3 coding sequence is TGTGCCAGCACCCCGCTGGCATACAGGGGCAGAAGCAATCAGCCCCAGCATTTT.

The rearrangement links TRBV7-9 to TRBJ2-2, with D possibly TRBD1 on 5 matching bases. The CDR3 spans 16 residues. Germline V lookup: CDR1 SEHNR, CDR2 FQNEAQ (reference sequence). V was cut by 5 bases and J by 6 bases, with 19 bases left in between. For the CDR3, the DNA is TGTGCCAGCAGCCACCTGGTTGGAAGGGGCGCCGGGGAGCTGTTTTTT. Encoded protein: CASSHLVGRGAGELFF.